This record concerns one T cell receptor (beta chain) sequence. CDR1 SGHKS and CDR2 YYEKEE come from the germline V gene (reference sequence). This CDR3 region has 14 residues. Trimming left V 0 bases short and J 5 bases short, with 9 bases between. How the authors handled the data: Estimation of nucleated cell counts was performed using reference gene primer amplification. Produced via immunoSEQ multiplex PCR; TCRdb's table is partial and in-frame only. V, J and clone size were drawn from that table, and D and trimming were deduced from the DNA. The sample has 110,000 to 150,000 clones, 70% to 85% seen once. This entry comes from a study of blood T cell repertoires in COVID-19. Study-level background: The United States, Italy and Spain supplied acute and convalescent COVID-19 samples.

The receptor was derived from a woman of 80 years or more with acute or convalescent COVID-19. The sample taken for sequencing was peripheral blood. V is TRBV5-5 and J is TRBJ1-5; the D is unclear. The CDR3 loop is CASSLARPDQPQHF. The CDR3 DNA is TGTGCCAGCAGCTTGGCCCGTCCGGATCAGCCCCAGCATTTT. Variable domain in full (rest from reference TRBV5-5 and TRBJ1-5): DAGVTQSPTHLIKTRGQQVTLRCSPISGHKSVSWYQQVLGQGPQFIFQYYEKEERGRGNFPDRFSARQFPNYSSELNVNALLLGDSALYLCASSLARPDQPQHFGDGTRLSIL.